Listed here are 24 T cell receptor beta chains from one sample, sequenced in a study of beta chain features in type 1 diabetes. Notes on the study in general: In all four CD4+ subsets, TCRB CDR3 length was significantly, moderately reduced in type 1 diabetes.

Their target antigens are unknown. What was sequenced were expressed TCRB transcripts, since all of the isolated RNA had been reverse transcribed. Generated by immunoSEQ multiplex PCR, the TCRdb table keeps only in-frame clones and is missing some. Seen here are roughly 400,000 clones, over 9% observed once, and the top ten hold around 0.66%. Sequenced: central memory CD4+ T cells from blood. Receptor source: a man younger than 40 with type 1 diabetes.

The sample holds many counts of this clone. The rearrangement joins TRBV11-2 to TRBJ2-1; D gene unclear. This CDR3 has 15 amino acids. Germline-derived CDR1 and CDR2 are SGHAT and FQNNGV. V lost 5 bases and J lost 1, with 12 bases in between. CDR3 sequence: CASSRGVASYNEQFF. CDR3 nucleotide sequence: TGTGCCAGCAGCCGCGGCGTGGCTTCCTACAATGAGCAGTTCTTC.

This clone was seen only a few times. The chain has TRBV2 and TRBJ2-3, with 9 bases lining up with TRBD2. CDR3 length: 13 residues. Germline V gene lookup returns CDR1 SNHLY and CDR2 FYNNEI. The V gene end was trimmed by 9 bases and the J gene end by 6 bases; junction bases not matched to a gene: 7. The CDR3: CASHSGSSDTQYF. The DNA for the CDR3 is TGTGCCAGTCATAGCGGGAGTTCGGATACGCAGTATTTT. The full variable domain, rest sourced from reference TRBV2 and TRBJ2-3, is EPEVTQTPSHQVTQMGQEVILRCVPISNHLYFYWYRQILGQKVEFLVSFYNNEISEKSEIFDDQFSVERPDGSNFTLKIRSTKLEDSAMYFCASHSGSSDTQYFGPGTRLTVL.

The V call is TRBV6-6, the J call TRBJ1-2; TRBD1 is a possible D gene (5 bases). Germline-derived CDR1 and CDR2 are MNHNY and SVGAGI (reference sequence). Trimming cost V 5 bases and J 3 bases, with 13 bases left between them. CDR3 size: 14 residues. The CDR3 protein is CASSRDSRDYGYTF. The DNA for the CDR3 is TGTGCCAGCAGTCGGGACTCACGGGACTATGGCTACACCTTC.

The V gene is TRBV5-1, the J gene TRBJ1-1, with unresolved D. Germline loops: CDR1 SGHRS, CDR2 YFSETQ. This CDR3 region has 16 residues. The V and J ends lost 1 base and 1 base respectively, with 14 bases between them. The CDR3 DNA sequence: TGCGCCAGCAGCTTGAGTCAGGCCTCGGCGAACACTGAAGCTTTCTTT. Its translation is CASSLSQASANTEAFF. Full variable domain (outside the CDR3, taken from reference TRBV5-1 and TRBJ1-1): KAGVTQTPRYLIKTRGQQVTLSCSPISGHRSVSWYQQTPGQGLQFLFEYFSETQRNKGNFPGRFSGRQFSNSRSEMNVSTLELGDSALYLCASSLSQASANTEAFFGQGTRLTVV.

V is TRBV6-5 and J is TRBJ2-5; tentatively, D is TRBD1 (5 bases). CDR3 size: 15 residues. CDR1 is MNHEY, CDR2 SVGAGI, per germline. Trimming cost V 6 bases and J 4 bases, with 18 bases left between them. The CDR3 sequence: CASRPSRDTVETQYF. For the CDR3, the DNA is TGTGCCAGCAGACCCTCCAGGGATACGGTAGAGACCCAGTACTTC.

This clone was detected a few times. The CDR3 loop reads CASSLYAGTRTGELFF. The CDR3 bases are TGTGCCAGCAGTTTATATGCGGGAACGCGAACCGGGGAGCTGTTTTTT. The chain is built from TRBV27 and TRBJ2-2, with D perhaps TRBD2 (6 bases). CDR1 is MNHEY and CDR2 is SMNVEV in the germline V gene (reference sequence). The CDR3 totals 16 residues. Trimming pared 1 base from V and 5 bases from J, leaving 14 bases between.

This clone was picked up a small number of times. The genes are TRBV27 and TRBJ2-7; 9 positions agree with TRBD2. Germline V gene lookup returns CDR1 MNHEY and CDR2 SMNVEV (reference sequence). The ends lost 2 bases at V and 1 base at J; junction bases unmatched: 6. The CDR3 has 16 amino acids. The DNA for the CDR3 is TGTGCCAGCAGTTTAGAGGCGGGAGGGACTTCCTACGAGCAGTACTTC. This sequence encodes CASSLEAGGTSYEQYF.

This chain connects TRBV7-6 to TRBJ2-4; no definite D call. V lost 1 base to trimming and J lost 9 bases, with 16 bases between them. From germline, CDR1 is SGHVS and CDR2 FNYEAQ. The CDR3 is 15 residues long. This CDR3 reads CASSLGGSLSCIQYF. The CDR3 bases are TGTGCCAGCAGCTTAGGAGGATCCTTGAGTTGCATTCAGTACTTC. The entire variable domain, with the rest obtained from reference TRBV7-6 and TRBJ2-4, is as follows: GAGVSQSPRYKVTKRGQDVALRCDPISGHVSLYWYRQALGQGPEFLTYFNYEAQQDKSGLPNDRFSAERPEGSISTLTIQRTEQRDSAMYRCASSLGGSLSCIQYFGAGTRLSVL.

This clone has a handful of counts. V usage is TRBV6-5 and J usage is TRBJ2-7; 8 bases agree with TRBD1. V lost 2 bases, J lost 4 bases, and 7 bases stayed unmatched. The CDR3 is made up of 15 amino acids. Germline loops: CDR1 MNHEY, CDR2 SVGAGI. CDR3 residues: CASSYRGTGWYEQYF. CDR3 nucleotide sequence: TGTGCCAGCAGTTACCGAGGGACAGGCTGGTACGAGCAGTACTTC.

This clone came up a few times. This chain links TRBV7-2 with TRBJ1-1; possibly TRBD1 for D (6 bases). This CDR3 comprises 14 residues. CDR1 SGHTA and CDR2 FQGNSA come from the germline V gene. The germline V and J ends were trimmed by 3 bases and 5 bases, with 13 bases remaining between them. The CDR3 nucleotides read TGTGCCAGCAGCTTCCAACAGGGAGGGACTGAAGCTTTCTTT. Translating gives CASSFQQGGTEAFF.

This clone was counted a few times. The chain joins TRBV13 to TRBJ1-1; D is undetermined. The CDR3 contains 15 residues. The ends were cut back, 2 bases at V and 5 bases at J, with 15 bases in the middle. The V gene's germline CDR1 is PRHDT and CDR2 FYEKMQ (reference sequence). The CDR3 DNA reads TGTGCCAGCAGCTTAAAAGGCGGGGTCCGGACTGAAGCTTTCTTT. Amino acid sequence: CASSLKGGVRTEAFF.

The table lists this clone with a few counts. This sequence joins TRBV9 and TRBJ2-2; TRBD1 matches 9 bases. Germline V gene sequence: CDR1 SGDLS, CDR2 YYNGEE. The junction had 7 bases not matched to a gene; V was cut back by 4 bases and J by 6 bases. The CDR3 runs to 15 residues. CDR3 bases: TGTGCCAGCAGCCACCGGACAGGGGATGCCGGGGAGCTGTTTTTT. Translation gives CASSHRTGDAGELFF.

In its sample, this clone was seen a few times. The J gene is TRBJ2-3, the V gene TRBV6-4; the D is unclear. The CDR3 length is 13 residues. V was cut by 2 bases and J by 3 bases, with 6 bases left in between. CDR1 and CDR2 (germline): MRHNA, SNTAGT. CDR3 region: CASSDDVTDTQYF. For the CDR3, the DNA is TGTGCCAGCAGTGACGACGTTACAGATACGCAGTATTTT.

The CDR3 sequence: CASSIERSGELFF. The CDR3 coding sequence is TGTGCCAGTAGTATAGAACGGTCCGGGGAGCTGTTTTTT. The chain joins TRBV19 to TRBJ2-2; no reliable D call. Deletions cut 0 bases from V and 6 bases from J, with 5 bases between. The CDR3 is 13 residues long. Germline-derived CDR1 and CDR2 are LNHDA and SQIVND (reference sequence).

This chain joins TRBV6-1 and TRBJ2-5; D remains ambiguous. The V and J ends lost 6 bases and 2 bases respectively, with 10 bases between them. Germline values: CDR1 MNHNS, CDR2 SASEGT. The CDR3 runs 13 residues. CDR3 nucleotides: TGTGCCAGCAGGACCGCTTATCAAGAGACCCAGTACTTC. This sequence encodes CASRTAYQETQYF.

V and J are TRBV7-6 and TRBJ2-2; unclear D gene. Germline assignment: CDR1 SGHVS and CDR2 FNYEAQ. The CDR3 loop spans 13 amino acids. Trimming took off 4 bases at V and 11 bases at J, with 14 bases between the two ends. The CDR3 sequence is CASSSTRLGELFF. CDR3 DNA: TGTGCCAGCAGCTCCACCCGACTTGGAGAGCTGTTTTTT.

This clone was seen repeatedly, ten times or more. The gene calls are TRBV10-3 and TRBJ2-7; TRBD2 matches at 11 bases. Germline trimming cut 5 bases from V and 4 bases from J; bases unmatched to any gene: 7. This CDR3 is built from 15 residues. The germline V gene encodes CDR1 ENHRY and CDR2 SYGVKD. The CDR3 region is CAISRLAGGGYEQYF. CDR3 coding DNA: TGTGCCATCAGTCGATTAGCGGGAGGGGGATACGAGCAGTACTTC.

The chain carries TRBV4-2 and TRBJ2-3; D is possibly TRBD1 (5 bases). The CDR3 loop spans 14 amino acids. V was pared by 4 bases and J by 0 bases, with 8 bases between. CDR1 and CDR2 from the germline V gene are LGHNA and YNFKEQ. CDR3 bases: TGTGCCAGCAGCCCGACAGCTAGCACAGATACGCAGTATTTT. It codes for CASSPTASTDTQYF.

This clone was recorded a few times. The chain joins TRBV4-1 to TRBJ2-5; D is perhaps TRBD1 or TRBD2 (5 bases each). Germline V gives CDR1 MGHRA, CDR2 YSYEKL. This CDR3 has 13 amino acids. Trimming took 1 base from V and 5 from J, leaving 8 bases between them. The CDR3 protein is CASSQGDVETQYF. The CDR3 bases are TGCGCCAGCAGCCAAGGGGACGTGGAGACCCAGTACTTC.

This rearrangement joins TRBV6-1 to TRBJ2-7; no clear D. Deletions cut 10 bases from V and 2 bases from J, with 18 bases between. In germline, CDR1 is MNHNS, CDR2 SASEGT. The CDR3 totals 14 residues. Written as DNA, the CDR3 is TGTGCCATCAGGCCGTACTCCGCGGCCTACGAGCAGTACTTC. Its translation: CAIRPYSAAYEQYF.

This clone has a count of ten or more. The V gene is TRBV5-4, the J gene TRBJ2-1; 9 bases map to TRBD1. Trimming took 3 bases from V and 2 from J; bases not matched to a gene: 6. CDR1 is SGHNT, CDR2 YYREEE, per germline (reference sequence). The CDR3 contains 16 residues. CDR3 sequence: CASSSGTGNTYNEQFF. CDR3 sequence (DNA): TGTGCCAGCAGCTCGGGGACAGGGAACACCTACAATGAGCAGTTCTTC.

V is TRBV10-1 and J is TRBJ2-2; 8 bases line up with TRBD2. Trimming cost V 11 bases and J 4 bases; bases outside gene matches: 6. The germline V gene has CDR1 WNHNN and CDR2 SYGVQD (reference sequence). The CDR3 has 13 amino acids. CDR3 coding DNA: TGCGCCTCCAGCGGGAGTGTCACCGGGGAGCTGTTTTTT. Translation gives CASSGSVTGELFF.

The rearrangement joins TRBV5-1 to TRBJ2-7, with unresolved D. The CDR3 consists of 14 residues. V shed 0 bases and J shed 6 bases, with 13 bases lying between them. Germline CDR1 SGHRS, CDR2 YFSETQ. CDR3 residues: CASSLVGDDSEQYF. CDR3 in DNA: TGCGCCAGCAGCTTGGTGGGTGATGATAGCGAGCAGTACTTC.

This chain connects TRBV28 to TRBJ2-2, with 11 bases fitting TRBD1. Germline CDR1 is MDHEN and CDR2 is SYDVKM. V shed 2 bases, J shed 7 bases, and the junction held 9 bases outside the gene matches. The CDR3 is made up of 17 amino acids. CDR3 nucleotides: TGTGCCAGCAGTTTAGCCAGGACAGGGGGCAAAGGCGGGGAGCTGTTTTTT. It encodes CASSLARTGGKGGELFF.